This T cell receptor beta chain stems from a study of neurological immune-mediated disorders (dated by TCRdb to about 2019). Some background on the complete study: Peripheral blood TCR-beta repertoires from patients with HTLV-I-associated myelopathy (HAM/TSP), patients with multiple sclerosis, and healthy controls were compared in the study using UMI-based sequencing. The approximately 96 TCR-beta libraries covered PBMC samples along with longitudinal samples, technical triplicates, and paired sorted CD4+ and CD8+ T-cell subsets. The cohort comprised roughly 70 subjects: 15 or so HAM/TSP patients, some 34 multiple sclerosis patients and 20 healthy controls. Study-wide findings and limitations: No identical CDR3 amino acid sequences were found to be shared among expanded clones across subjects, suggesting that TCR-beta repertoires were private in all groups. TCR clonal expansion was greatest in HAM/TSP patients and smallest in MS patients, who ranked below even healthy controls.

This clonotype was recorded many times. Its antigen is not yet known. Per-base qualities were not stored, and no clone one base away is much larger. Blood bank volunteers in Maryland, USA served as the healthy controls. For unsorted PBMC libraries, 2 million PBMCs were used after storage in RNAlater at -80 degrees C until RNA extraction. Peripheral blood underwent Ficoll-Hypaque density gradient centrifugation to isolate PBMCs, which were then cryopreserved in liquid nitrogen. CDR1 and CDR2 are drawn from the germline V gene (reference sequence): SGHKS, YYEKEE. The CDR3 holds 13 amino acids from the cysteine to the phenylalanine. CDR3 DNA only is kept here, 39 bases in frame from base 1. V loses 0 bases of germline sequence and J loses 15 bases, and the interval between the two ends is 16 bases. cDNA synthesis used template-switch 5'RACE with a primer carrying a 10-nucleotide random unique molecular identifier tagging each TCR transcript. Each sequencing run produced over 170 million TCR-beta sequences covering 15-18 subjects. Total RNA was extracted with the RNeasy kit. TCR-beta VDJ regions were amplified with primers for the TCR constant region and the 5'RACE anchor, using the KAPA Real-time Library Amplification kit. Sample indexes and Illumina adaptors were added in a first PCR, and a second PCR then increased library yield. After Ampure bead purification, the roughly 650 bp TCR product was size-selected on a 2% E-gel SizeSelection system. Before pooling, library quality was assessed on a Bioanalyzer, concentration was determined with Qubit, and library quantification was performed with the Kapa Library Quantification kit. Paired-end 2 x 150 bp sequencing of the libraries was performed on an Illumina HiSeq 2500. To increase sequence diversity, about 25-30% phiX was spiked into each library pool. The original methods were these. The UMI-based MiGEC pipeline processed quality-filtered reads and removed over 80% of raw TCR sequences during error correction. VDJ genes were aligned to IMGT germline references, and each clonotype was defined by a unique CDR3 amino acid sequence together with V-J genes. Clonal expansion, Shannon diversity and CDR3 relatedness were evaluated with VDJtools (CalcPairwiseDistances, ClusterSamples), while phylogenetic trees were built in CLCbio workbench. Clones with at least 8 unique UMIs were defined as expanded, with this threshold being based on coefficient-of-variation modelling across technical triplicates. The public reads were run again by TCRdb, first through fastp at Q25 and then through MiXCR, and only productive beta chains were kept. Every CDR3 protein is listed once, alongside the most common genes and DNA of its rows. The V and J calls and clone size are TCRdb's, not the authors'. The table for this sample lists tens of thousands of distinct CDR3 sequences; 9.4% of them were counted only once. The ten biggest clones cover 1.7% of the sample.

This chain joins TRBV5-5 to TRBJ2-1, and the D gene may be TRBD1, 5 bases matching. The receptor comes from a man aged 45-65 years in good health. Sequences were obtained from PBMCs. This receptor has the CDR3 CASSLVDRRTGFF. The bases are TGTGCCAGCAGCTTGGTCGACAGAAGAACGGGGTTCTTC.